The 17 T cell receptor beta chains listed next were all sequenced from one sample in a study of tumor and adjacent non-tumor tissue in lung cancer. This sample's RNA came from whole unsorted tissue. Distant lung tissue was collected more than 3 cm away from the tumor edge. TCRbeta libraries were built with three rounds of nested PCR, modified from ARM-PCR. TCRdb reprocessed the multiplex PCR reads via MiXCR and lists one record per CDR3 protein. The table lists almost 75,000 distinct CDR3 sequences, around 70% of them singletons, with about a quarter in the top ten. The sequencing sample was made of distant non-tumor lung tissue. Every receptor here comes from a woman aged 50 to 65 with non-small cell lung cancer.

This clonotype showed up many times. V and J are TRBV11-2 and TRBJ2-7; TRBD2 matches 7 bases. The V gene end was trimmed by 7 bases and the J gene end by 1 base; junction bases not matched to a gene: 10. CDR3 length: 15 amino acids. Germline lookup yields CDR1 SGHAT and CDR2 FQNNGV. The CDR3 coding sequence is TGTGCCAGCAAGTCTTGGGCTAGCGGTTCCTACGAGCAGTACTTC. This sequence encodes CASKSWASGSYEQYF.

Of note for this clonotype: One base away lies a much larger clone, so this may be a sequencing read error. The V gene is TRBV11-2, the J gene TRBJ1-4, with a tentative D call TRBD1 (6 bases). CDR3 length equals 14 residues. Germline V gives CDR1 SGHAT, CDR2 FQNNGV. CDR3 loop: CASSAGQYNEKLLF. As DNA, the CDR3 is TGTGCCAGCAGCGCTGGACAGTATAATGAAAAACTGCTTTTT.

The chain combines TRBV29-1 with TRBJ2-3; a possible D gene is TRBD2 (6 bases). The CDR3 runs to 18 residues. V lost 1 base, J lost 0 bases, and 20 bases lay in between. Per the germline V gene, CDR1 is SQVTM and CDR2 is ANQGSEA. The CDR3 DNA reads as TGCAGCGTTGAAGCTTTTGTCGGCAGCGGGTTAAGCACAGATACGCAGTATTTT. Encoded protein: CSVEAFVGSGLSTDTQYF.

About this clonotype: Being one base from a much bigger clone, this may be a read error. This chain links TRBV4-3 with TRBJ1-4; D unclear. Germline CDR1 reads LGHNA; CDR2 reads YSLEER. CDR3 size: 14 residues. The ends were cut back, 6 bases at V and 1 base at J, with 9 bases in the middle. CDR3 bases: TGCGCCAGCAGTAGGGAGCGAACTAATGAAAAACTGTTTTTT. Translated: CASSRERTNEKLFF.

Concerning this clonotype itself: One end of the junction fails to match germline, which may point to a read error. This rearrangement joins TRBV11-2 to TRBJ2-7; the D is unclear. The CDR3 extends over 15 amino acids. Germline V CDR1 and CDR2: SGHAT, FQNNGV. The CDR3 region has the DNA TGTGCCGGCAGTTTATCTCCTAGTCCCTCCTACGAGCAGTACTTC. As protein: CAGSLSPSPSYEQYF. Supplemented by reference TRBV11-2 and TRBJ2-7, the full variable domain reads EAGVAQSPRYKIIEKRQSVAFWCNPISGHATLYWYQQILGQGPKLLIQFQNNGVVDDSQLPKDRFSAERLKGVDSTLKIQPAKLEDSAVYLCAGSLSPSPSYEQYFGPGTRLTVT.

This clonotype was picked up one time. A much larger clone differs by one base, so this may be a read error. This chain joins TRBV12-3 or TRBV12-4 and TRBJ1-5; tentatively, D is TRBD1 (5 bases). This CDR3 has 15 residues. V was trimmed by 10 bases and J by 4 bases, leaving 20 bases between them. The CDR3 protein is CANSKAGLVNQPQHF. Here the CDR3 DNA reads TGTGCCAACAGCAAGGCGGGGCTTGTGAATCAGCCCCAGCATTTT.

The V call is TRBV5-6, the J call TRBJ2-2; TRBD1 matches at 9 bases. The germline V gene encodes CDR1 SGHDT and CDR2 YYEEEE. The CDR3 spans 16 residues. In nucleotides, the CDR3 is TGTGTCAGTAGCTACGGGACAGGGATTTACACCGGGGAGCTGTTTTTT. It is translated as CVSSYGTGIYTGELFF.

Concerning this clonotype: A read error may explain this, as a much larger clone is one base away. This sequence joins TRBV6-5 and TRBJ2-2; possible D gene TRBD2, 5 bases. The germline V gene encodes CDR1 MNHEY and CDR2 SVGAGI. The CDR3 runs to 13 residues. The CDR3 nucleotides are TGTGCCAGCAGTTACTCCGCTGTCGGGGAGCTGGTTTTT. It encodes CASSYSAVGELVF.

The V call is TRBV5-4, the J call TRBJ2-3; 8 nucleotides align to TRBD2. CDR3 length equals 17 residues. Germline V gene data show CDR1 as SGHNT and CDR2 as YYREEE (reference sequence). The CDR3 here is CSSRLNLREGGTDTQYF. CDR3 sequence (DNA): TGTAGTAGCAGGTTGAATTTACGGGAGGGGGGCACAGATACGCAGTATTTT.

With respect to this clonotype: The conserved closing phenylalanine or tryptophan is absent in this CDR3, likely reflecting a read error. The V gene is TRBV6-2 or TRBV6-3, the J gene TRBJ2-3; D remains unclear. The CDR3 is made up of 14 amino acids. V lost 8 bases to trimming and J lost 2 bases, with 14 bases between them. Looked up from germline, CDR1 is MNHEY and CDR2 is SVGEGT. The CDR3 reads CASGPSFHTDTQYY. The CDR3, as DNA: TGTGCCAGCGGTCCGTCATTTCACACAGATACGCAGTATTAT.

Of note for this clonotype: The junction departs from the called germline gene at one end, perhaps through a read error. The chain is built from TRBV4-1 and TRBJ1-1; possibly TRBD1 for D (6 bases). CDR1 MGHRA and CDR2 YSYEKL come from the germline V gene. The CDR3 is 16 amino acids. The CDR3 DNA follows: TGTGTCAGCAGCCAAGATGGTTACAGGGCGAACACTGAAGCTTTCTTT. This encodes CVSSQDGYRANTEAFF.

This clonotype occurred once. This may be a read error: a much more frequent sequence differs by one nucleotide. The V gene is TRBV28, the J gene TRBJ1-2, with TRBD1 as a possible D gene (5 bases). Germline V gene lookup returns CDR1 MDHEN and CDR2 SYDVKM. The CDR3 is made up of 15 amino acids. CDR3 DNA sequence: TGTGCCAGCAGTTCGAAGAGGGACGGTAACTATGCCTACACCTTC. It specifies CASSSKRDGNYAYTF.

This clonotype was observed a handful of times. V usage is TRBV30 and J usage is TRBJ2-2; the D is unclear. Trimming removed 3 bases from V and 8 bases from J, with 10 bases in between. The CDR3 is 12 residues long. Germline V gene data show CDR1 as GTSNPN and CDR2 as SVGIG (reference sequence). CDR3 coding DNA: TGTGCCTGGAGCGAACCGCGAGGGGAGCTGTTTTTT. Its translation is CAWSEPRGELFF.

Comments on this clonotype: Because the CDR3 is missing its conserved closing phenylalanine or tryptophan, this is likely a read error. The rearrangement joins TRBV20-1 to TRBJ2-2, with 7 bases identical to TRBD2. The CDR3 has 12 amino acids. Germline CDR1 reads DFQATT; CDR2 reads SNEGSKA (reference sequence). The CDR3 loop is CSTRGGFGELFS. The CDR3 coding sequence is TGCAGTACTAGGGGAGGGTTCGGGGAGCTGTTTTCT.

Comment on this clonotype: A much larger clone is a single base away; this may be a read error. V gene TRBV12-3 or TRBV12-4 combines with J gene TRBJ2-7, with D possibly TRBD2 on 5 matching bases. V was trimmed by 2 bases and J by 3 bases, leaving 14 bases between them. The CDR3 contains 15 residues. CDR3 sequence reads: CASSLWVVGDYEQYF. The CDR3 DNA sequence: TGTGCCAGCAGTTTATGGGTAGTGGGAGACTACGAGCAGTACTTC.

This clonotype was observed at least ten times. This chain links TRBV6-2 or TRBV6-3 with TRBJ2-1; D is perhaps TRBD2 (5 bases). Germline V CDR1 and CDR2: MNHEY, SVGEGT. The V and J ends lost 6 bases and 8 bases respectively, with 20 bases between them. The CDR3 has 15 residues. CDR3 sequence reads: CASRSRRTEAHEQFF. The CDR3 DNA reads TGTGCCAGCAGATCCCGCCGGACGGAGGCGCATGAGCAGTTCTTC.

About this clonotype itself: This may come from a read error, since a much larger clone is one base off. This sequence joins TRBV6-5 and TRBJ1-2; the D is unclear. Trimming pared 2 bases from V and 1 base from J, leaving 11 bases between. CDR3 length: 15 residues. CDR1 is MNHEY, CDR2 SVGAGI, per germline. The CDR3 DNA is TGTGCCAGCAGTTACAAATACAATGATAACTATGGCTACACCTTC. It specifies CASSYKYNDNYGYTF.